This TCR beta chain was obtained from a study of regulatory T cells in long-lasting Graves disease. Time point meaning: newly diagnosed GD, antithyroid drugs for less than 3 months. Construction of the TCR library relied on RNA isolated from PBMCs. Relying on iRepertoire HTBI primers and Arm-PCR of CDR3 regions, the team built TCR beta libraries. TCRdb reprocessed the multiplex PCR reads via MiXCR and lists one record per CDR3 protein. This table has under 400,000 distinct CDR3 sequences, approximately 15% appearing once. After removal of 6 bases from V and 2 bases from J, the junction contained 1 base not matched to a gene. The germline V gene encodes CDR1 GTSNPN and CDR2 SVGIG (reference sequence). The CDR3 runs to 13 residues. The sample was also linked to a second study, of T cells in Graves' hyperthyroidism and ophthalmopathy.

The chain carries TRBV30 and TRBJ2-6, with 7 positions matching TRBD1. This material consisted of peripheral blood mononuclear cells (PBMCs), taken at new diagnosis, from a patient treated with antithyroid drugs. The source of this sequence is a man aged 35-49 years with Graves disease. Here the CDR3 DNA reads TGTGCCTGTCAGGGGGCTGGGGCCAACGTCCTGACTTTC. Translating gives CACQGAGANVLTF.